A single sample gave rise to the 32 T cell receptor beta chains below, sequenced in a study of response to subunit inactivated influenza vaccine. Each CDR3 protein is one row after TCRdb ran MiXCR on the RT-PCR reads. The table has about 620,000 distinct CDR3 sequences, approximately 11% seen once. The sample was also linked to a second study, of T cells expressing NK-cell markers. Per that paper: cDNA encoding TCR beta was synthesized via 5'RACE template switching incorporating UMIs.

The starting material was PBMCs from blood, obtained on the day of vaccination. The receptor source for this set is a man between 45 and 60 years old who received an inactivated influenza vaccine.

The gene calls are TRBV29-1 and TRBJ2-7; D unclear. Germline CDR1 and CDR2: SQVTM and ANQGSEA. This CDR3 contains 13 residues. The V gene lost 2 bases and the J gene lost 0 bases, with 8 bases spanning the gap. As DNA, the CDR3 is TGCAGCGTTGAAAGTGCCCGCTCCTACGAGCAGTACTTC. Residues: CSVESARSYEQYF.

The chain couples TRBV7-3 to TRBJ2-1; TRBD2 matches 7 bases. This CDR3 region has 15 residues. The trim removed 0 bases at V and 8 bases at J, leaving 7 bases unmatched. Germline CDR1 is SGHTA and CDR2 is FQGTGA. The CDR3 nucleotides are TGTGCCAGCAGCTTAACTGTGGGAGGGCCCGATGAGCAGTTCTTC. As protein: CASSLTVGGPDEQFF.

This clonotype occurred a few times. J is TRBJ2-5 and V is TRBV15; TRBD1 might be the D (6 bases). CDR1 is LNHNV and CDR2 is YYDKDF in the germline V gene (reference sequence). The CDR3 is made up of 15 amino acids. Trimming shortened V by 6 bases and J by 5 bases, and 19 bases separated the two germline ends. CDR3 sequence reads: CATSAKGDPYETQYF. CDR3 nucleotides: TGTGCCACCAGTGCGAAGGGGGATCCATACGAGACCCAGTACTTC.

The J gene is TRBJ2-1, the V gene TRBV29-1, with D perhaps matching TRBD1 (7 bases). With 3 bases removed from V and 1 base from J, the gap between germline ends came to 10 bases. Germline values: CDR1 SQVTM, CDR2 ANQGSEA. CDR3 length equals 14 residues. CDR3 bases: TGCAGCGTTGATCAGGGGGGATCCTACAATGAGCAGTTCTTC. This translates into CSVDQGGSYNEQFF.

V gene TRBV19 combines with J gene TRBJ2-7; D remains ambiguous. The germline CDR1 and CDR2 sequences are LNHDA and SQIVND (reference sequence). The V and J ends lost 4 bases and 5 bases respectively, with 15 bases between them. The CDR3 has 14 amino acids. CDR3 residues: CASSNPAPLDEQYF. The CDR3 DNA reads as TGTGCCAGTAGTAATCCGGCCCCACTGGACGAGCAGTACTTC.

This clonotype was seen a handful of times. This chain connects TRBV10-3 to TRBJ2-2, with D unclear. Germline CDR1 reads ENHRY; CDR2 reads SYGVKD. This CDR3 has 13 residues. The V end lost 6 bases, the J end lost 7 bases, and 12 bases lay between the germline ends. The CDR3 sequence: CAIRTGSFGELFF. CDR3 nucleotides: TGTGCCATCAGGACCGGCTCATTCGGGGAGCTGTTTTTT.

This clonotype has more than one count but fewer than ten. V gene TRBV27 combines with J gene TRBJ1-6; D is uncertain. Germline V gene sequence: CDR1 MNHEY, CDR2 SMNVEV (reference sequence). The length of the CDR3 is 14 residues. Trimming removed 8 bases at V and 3 bases at J, with 11 bases between. The CDR3 is CASSRVGYNSPLHF. The DNA of the CDR3 is TGTGCCAGCTCTCGCGTGGGCTATAATTCACCCCTCCACTTT.

This clonotype was observed a handful of times. This rearrangement joins TRBV20-1 to TRBJ1-4; a weak D match, TRBD1 (6 bases). The CDR3 loop spans 12 amino acids. The V end lost 6 bases, the J end lost 9 bases, and 14 bases lay between the germline ends. CDR1 is DFQATT, CDR2 SNEGSKA, per germline (reference sequence). The CDR3 here is CSAIGTSKKLFF. For the CDR3, the DNA is TGCAGTGCAATCGGGACATCCAAAAAACTGTTTTTT.

The V call is TRBV4-3, the J call TRBJ2-7, with 9 bases that match TRBD1. The V and J ends lost 5 bases and 5 bases, in that order; junction bases with no gene match: 7. This CDR3 region has 14 residues. CDR1 and CDR2 (germline): LGHNA, YSLEER. The CDR3 coding sequence is TGCGCCAGCAGCTACGGACAGGGGACGGACGAGCAGTACTTC. Its translation is CASSYGQGTDEQYF.

This clonotype was seen a few times. The genes are TRBV18 and TRBJ2-1; maybe TRBD1 (5 bases). V was shortened by 6 bases and J by 1 base, with 13 bases between the two germline ends. From germline, CDR1 is KGHSH and CDR2 LQKENI. The CDR3 length is 15 residues. The CDR3 sequence is CASSLGHKSYNEQFF. The CDR3 coding sequence is TGTGCCAGCTCTCTAGGACACAAATCCTACAATGAGCAGTTCTTC.

The chain has TRBV27 and TRBJ2-5, with D possibly TRBD2 on 6 matching bases. The CDR3 is 13 residues long. CDR1 and CDR2 from the germline V gene are MNHEY and SMNVEV (reference sequence). V lost 5 bases and J lost 6, with 13 bases in between. CDR3 loop: CASSRGTPQTQYF. CDR3 DNA: TGTGCCAGCAGTCGGGGGACCCCTCAGACCCAGTACTTC.

This clonotype showed up just a few times. Here the CDR3 reads CATSEAGYNEQFF. The CDR3 DNA reads as TGTGCCACCAGTGAGGCTGGATACAATGAGCAGTTCTTC. This sequence joins TRBV24-1 and TRBJ2-1, with D hard to call. Germline CDR1 KGHDR, CDR2 SFDVKD. Trimming removed 4 bases from V and 4 bases from J, with 7 bases in between. The CDR3 is 13 amino acids.

This clonotype has a handful of counts. V gene TRBV20-1 combines with J gene TRBJ2-2; the D is unclear. The V end was cut by 3 bases, the J end by 0 bases, with 5 bases between. The germline gives CDR1 DFQATT, CDR2 SNEGSKA (reference sequence). This CDR3 comprises 13 residues. The CDR3, as DNA: TGCAGTGCTAGTTCTACGAACACCGGGGAGCTGTTTTTT. It yields the protein CSASSTNTGELFF.

The V and J genes are TRBV10-3 and TRBJ2-5; D is undetermined. Trimming removed 6 bases at V and 2 bases at J, with 13 bases between. The CDR3 extends over 14 amino acids. Germline loops: CDR1 ENHRY, CDR2 SYGVKD. CDR3 sequence reads: CAISPVVDQETQYF. The CDR3, as DNA: TGTGCCATCAGCCCAGTCGTGGATCAAGAGACCCAGTACTTC.

In its sample, this clonotype was seen a few times. V is TRBV7-7 and J is TRBJ2-3; D is unresolved. This CDR3 is built from 16 residues. The germline gives CDR1 SSHAT, CDR2 FNYEAQ (reference sequence). V dropped 5 bases and J dropped 2 bases, with 17 bases sitting between them. CDR3 loop: CASSPAPVGLTDTQYF. The CDR3 nucleotides are TGTGCCAGCAGCCCCGCCCCAGTGGGTCTCACAGATACGCAGTATTTT.

This clonotype was found a few times. The V call is TRBV4-2, the J call TRBJ2-7; D unclear. Germline V gene data show CDR1 as LGHNA and CDR2 as YNFKEQ. V lost 6 bases and J 4 bases, leaving 13 bases between the germline ends. This CDR3 spans 13 amino acids. The CDR3 region is CASSPTLFYEQYF. As DNA, the CDR3 is TGTGCCAGCAGTCCGACGTTATTTTACGAGCAGTACTTC.

A few counts support this clonotype. The chain uses TRBV7-9 and TRBJ2-7, with TRBD2 matching over 9 bases. Germline assignment: CDR1 SEHNR and CDR2 FQNEAQ (reference sequence). V lost 4 bases to trimming and J lost 7 bases; unmatched junction nucleotides: 2. The CDR3 extends over 12 amino acids. CDR3 sequence: CASSSTSGEQYF. The CDR3 DNA is TGTGCCAGCAGCTCGACTAGCGGTGAGCAGTACTTC.

V and J are TRBV19 and TRBJ2-2; D call uncertain. CDR3 length: 14 residues. Germline V gives CDR1 LNHDA, CDR2 SQIVND (reference sequence). V shed 3 bases and J shed 0 bases, with 5 bases lying between them. The chain's CDR3 is CASSIGANTGELFF. As DNA, the CDR3 is TGTGCCAGTAGTATTGGAGCGAACACCGGGGAGCTGTTTTTT.

This clonotype has ten or more counts. The V and J genes are TRBV11-2 and TRBJ2-1; 9 bases align to TRBD2. J lost 2 bases, V lost 3 bases, and 8 bases had no gene match. This CDR3 has 17 amino acids. Per germline, CDR1 SGHAT and CDR2 FQNNGV. The CDR3 spells CASSFLVAGVAYNEQFF. In DNA, the CDR3 is TGTGCCAGCAGCTTCCTGGTAGCGGGAGTAGCCTACAATGAGCAGTTCTTC.

This clonotype has ten or more counts. The chain couples TRBV29-1 to TRBJ2-5; D uncertain. Trimming stripped 2 bases from V and 0 bases from J, with 7 bases between. The CDR3 extends over 13 amino acids. From germline, CDR1 is SQVTM and CDR2 ANQGSEA. CDR3 sequence (DNA): TGCAGCGTTGAAAGACAAAACCAAGAGACCCAGTACTTC. Translated: CSVERQNQETQYF.

This clonotype was counted at least ten times. The chain carries TRBV12-3 or TRBV12-4 and TRBJ2-5, with D possibly being TRBD1 (6 bases). The CDR3 has 16 residues. The V gene lost 3 bases and the J gene lost 1 base, with 15 bases spanning the gap. The CDR3 DNA sequence: TGTGCCAGCAGTTTTGAACAGGGAAGGTCCCAAGAGACCCAGTACTTC. This encodes CASSFEQGRSQETQYF.

This clonotype was detected only a few times. The DNA of the CDR3 is TGTGCCAGCAGTTTCCAGCGGACCTCCTACGAGCAGTACTTC. This encodes CASSFQRTSYEQYF. This chain connects TRBV27 to TRBJ2-7, with D possibly being TRBD2 (5 bases). The CDR3 totals 14 residues. V shed 3 bases and J shed 0 bases, with 9 bases lying between them. Per germline, CDR1 MNHEY and CDR2 SMNVEV (reference sequence).

CDR3 sequence reads: CASSTRDTGELFF. The CDR3 bases are TGTGCCAGCAGCACCCGGGACACCGGGGAGCTGTTTTTT. This chain uses TRBV7-2 with TRBJ2-2; D is uncertain. The CDR3 runs 13 residues. V dropped 5 bases and J dropped 3 bases, with 7 bases sitting between them. Germline assignment: CDR1 SGHTA and CDR2 FQGNSA.

This clonotype has more than one count but fewer than ten. The CDR3 DNA is TGTGCCAGCAGCCAGACAGGGTTATCGACAGATACGCAGTATTTT. It encodes CASSQTGLSTDTQYF. The chain uses TRBV12-3 or TRBV12-4 and TRBJ2-3; TRBD1 matches at 7 bases. The V gene end was trimmed by 6 bases and the J gene end by 3 bases; junction bases not matched to a gene: 9. This CDR3 is built from 15 residues.

At least ten counts were recorded for this clonotype. The chain combines TRBV12-3 or TRBV12-4 with TRBJ2-1, with D perhaps matching TRBD2 (6 bases). V was clipped by 1 base and J by 5 bases, with 9 bases between them. CDR3 length: 14 amino acids. The CDR3 protein is CASSLDGRDNEQFF. The CDR3 DNA is TGTGCCAGCAGTTTAGACGGGAGAGACAATGAGCAGTTCTTC.

This clonotype has a handful of counts. The rearrangement joins TRBV7-9 to TRBJ2-1; the D is unclear. Germline V gene sequence: CDR1 SEHNR, CDR2 FQNEAQ (reference sequence). CDR3 size: 14 residues. With 1 base removed from V and 9 bases from J, the gap between germline ends came to 13 bases. This CDR3 reads CASSLESVYGEQFF. Written as DNA, the CDR3 is TGTGCCAGCAGCTTAGAGTCAGTTTACGGTGAGCAGTTCTTC. The complete variable domain, with remaining parts taken from reference TRBV7-9 and TRBJ2-1, reads DTGVSQNPRHKITKRGQNVTFRCDPISEHNRLYWYRQTLGQGPEFLTYFQNEAQLEKSRLLSDRFSAERPKGSFSTLEIQRTEQGDSAMYLCASSLESVYGEQFFGPGTRLTVL.

This clonotype occurred a few times. The J gene is TRBJ2-3, the V gene TRBV12-3 or TRBV12-4, with TRBD2 identical over 11 bases. The J segment lost 5 bases and the V segment lost 6 bases, leaving 7 bases of the junction unmatched. The CDR3 has 15 residues. CDR3 loop: CASRVAGGPVDTQYF. The CDR3 region has the DNA TGTGCCAGCAGAGTAGCGGGGGGGCCGGTAGATACGCAGTATTTT.

This clonotype was recorded at least ten times. The V and J genes are TRBV18 and TRBJ2-7, with 12 positions matching TRBD1. CDR1 and CDR2 (germline): KGHSH, LQKENI. The CDR3 runs 15 residues. V lost 3 bases, J lost 3 bases, and 3 bases stayed unmatched. CDR3 protein: CASSPGTGGLYEQYF. In DNA form, the CDR3 reads TGTGCCAGCTCACCTGGGACAGGGGGCCTCTACGAGCAGTACTTC.

This clonotype turned up a few times. The chain combines TRBV10-3 with TRBJ2-3, with 13 bases matching TRBD2. The CDR3 runs 16 residues. V shed 2 bases and J 5 bases; nucleotides not matched to a gene: 4. The germline gives CDR1 ENHRY, CDR2 SYGVKD. The CDR3 sequence: CAISEGLAGAGDTQYF. The CDR3 DNA follows: TGTGCCATCAGTGAGGGACTAGCGGGAGCTGGAGATACGCAGTATTTT.

The J gene is TRBJ2-1, the V gene TRBV5-1, with TRBD1 matching over 8 bases. Germline values: CDR1 SGHRS, CDR2 YFSETQ. CDR3 length: 15 residues. V was clipped by 4 bases and J by 0 bases; unmatched bases: 3. The CDR3: CASSLQGGSYNEQFF. CDR3 coding DNA: TGCGCCAGCAGCCTACAGGGGGGCTCCTACAATGAGCAGTTCTTC.

At least ten counts were recorded for this clonotype. The chain joins TRBV12-3 or TRBV12-4 to TRBJ2-1, with D unresolved. V was shortened by 3 bases and J by 0 bases, with 6 bases between the two germline ends. The CDR3 is 14 residues long. CDR3 protein: CASSFTSSYNEQFF. In nucleotides, the CDR3 is TGTGCCAGCAGTTTTACGAGCTCCTACAATGAGCAGTTCTTC.

In its sample, this clonotype was seen a few times. The chain recombines TRBV29-1 with TRBJ2-1, with D unclear. V was shortened by 0 bases and J by 7 bases, with 7 bases between the two germline ends. Germline-derived CDR1 and CDR2 are SQVTM and ANQGSEA. The CDR3 totals 12 residues. The CDR3 nucleotides read TGCAGCGTTGAAGATTGGGGAAATGAGCAGTTCTTC. This sequence encodes CSVEDWGNEQFF.